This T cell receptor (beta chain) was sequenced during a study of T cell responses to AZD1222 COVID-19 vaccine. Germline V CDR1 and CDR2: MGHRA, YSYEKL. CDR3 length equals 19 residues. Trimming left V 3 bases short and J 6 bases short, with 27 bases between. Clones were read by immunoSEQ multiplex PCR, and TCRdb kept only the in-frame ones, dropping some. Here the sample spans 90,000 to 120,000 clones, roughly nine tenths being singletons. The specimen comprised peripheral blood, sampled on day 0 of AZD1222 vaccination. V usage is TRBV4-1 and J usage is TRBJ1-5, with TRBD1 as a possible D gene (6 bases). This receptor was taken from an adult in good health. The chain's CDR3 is CASSHSLAGVTGTSQPQHF. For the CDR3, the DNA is TGCGCCAGCAGCCATTCGCTGGCAGGGGTAACGGGCACTAGTCAGCCCCAGCATTTT.